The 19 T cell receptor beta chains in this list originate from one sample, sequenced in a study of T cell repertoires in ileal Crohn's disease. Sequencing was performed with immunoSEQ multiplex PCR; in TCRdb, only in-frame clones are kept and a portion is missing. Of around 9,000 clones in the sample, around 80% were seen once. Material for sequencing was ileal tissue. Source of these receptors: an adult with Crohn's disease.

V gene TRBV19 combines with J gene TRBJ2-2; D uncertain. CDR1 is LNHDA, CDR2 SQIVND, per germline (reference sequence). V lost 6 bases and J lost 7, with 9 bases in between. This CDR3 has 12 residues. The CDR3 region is CASSPTVGELFF. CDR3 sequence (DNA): TGTGCCAGTAGCCCTACTGTCGGGGAGCTGTTTTTT.

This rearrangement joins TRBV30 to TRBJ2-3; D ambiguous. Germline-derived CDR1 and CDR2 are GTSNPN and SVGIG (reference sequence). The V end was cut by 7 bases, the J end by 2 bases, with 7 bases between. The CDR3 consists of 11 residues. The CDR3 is CAYSSTDTQYF. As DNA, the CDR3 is TGTGCCTACTCCTCCACAGATACGCAGTATTTT.

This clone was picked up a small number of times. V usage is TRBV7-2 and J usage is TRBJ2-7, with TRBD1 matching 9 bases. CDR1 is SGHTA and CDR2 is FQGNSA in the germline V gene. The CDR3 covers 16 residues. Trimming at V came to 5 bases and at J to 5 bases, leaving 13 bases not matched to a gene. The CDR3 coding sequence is TGTGCCAGCAGCCTCGTTCCCGGGACAGGGACACACGAGCAGTACTTC. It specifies CASSLVPGTGTHEQYF.

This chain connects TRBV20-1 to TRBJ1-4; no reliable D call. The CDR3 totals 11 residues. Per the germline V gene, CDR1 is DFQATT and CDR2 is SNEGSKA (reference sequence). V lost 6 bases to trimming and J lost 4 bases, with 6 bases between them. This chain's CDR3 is CSAGNNEKLFF. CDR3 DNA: TGCAGTGCCGGGAATAATGAAAAACTGTTTTTT.

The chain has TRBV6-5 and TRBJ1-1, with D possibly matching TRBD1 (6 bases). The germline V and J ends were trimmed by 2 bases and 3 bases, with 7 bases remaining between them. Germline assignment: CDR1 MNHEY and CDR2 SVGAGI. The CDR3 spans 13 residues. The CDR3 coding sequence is TGTGCCAGCAGTTACACAGGGTACACTGAAGCTTTCTTT. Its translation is CASSYTGYTEAFF.

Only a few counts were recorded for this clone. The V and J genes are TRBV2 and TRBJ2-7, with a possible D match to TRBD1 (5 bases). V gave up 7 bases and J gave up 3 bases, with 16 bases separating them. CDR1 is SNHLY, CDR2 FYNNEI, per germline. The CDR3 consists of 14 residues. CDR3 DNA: TGTGCCAGCATCTTGTTGGATCAGGGCTACGAGCAGTACTTC. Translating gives CASILLDQGYEQYF.

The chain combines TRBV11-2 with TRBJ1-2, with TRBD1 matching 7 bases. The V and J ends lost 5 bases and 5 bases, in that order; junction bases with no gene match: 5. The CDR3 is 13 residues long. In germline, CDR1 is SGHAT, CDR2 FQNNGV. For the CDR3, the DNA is TGTGCCAGCAGCCCCGGCAGGGGGTATGGCTACACCTTC. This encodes CASSPGRGYGYTF. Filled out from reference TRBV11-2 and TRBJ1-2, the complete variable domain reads EAGVAQSPRYKIIEKRQSVAFWCNPISGHATLYWYQQILGQGPKLLIQFQNNGVVDDSQLPKDRFSAERLKGVDSTLKIQPAKLEDSAVYLCASSPGRGYGYTFGSGTRLTVV.

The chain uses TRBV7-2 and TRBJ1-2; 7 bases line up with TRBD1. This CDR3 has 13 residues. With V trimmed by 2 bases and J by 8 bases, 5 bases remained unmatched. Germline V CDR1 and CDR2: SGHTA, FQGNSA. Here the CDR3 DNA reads TGTGCCAGCAGCTTAACCCGACAGGGCGGCTACACCTTC. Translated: CASSLTRQGGYTF.

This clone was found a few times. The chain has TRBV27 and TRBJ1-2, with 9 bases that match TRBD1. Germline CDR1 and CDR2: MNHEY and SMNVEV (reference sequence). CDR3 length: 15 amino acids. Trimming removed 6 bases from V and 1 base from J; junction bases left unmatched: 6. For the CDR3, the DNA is TGTGCCAGCAGCACTAGGACAGGGGTTAACTATGGCTACACCTTC. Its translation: CASSTRTGVNYGYTF.

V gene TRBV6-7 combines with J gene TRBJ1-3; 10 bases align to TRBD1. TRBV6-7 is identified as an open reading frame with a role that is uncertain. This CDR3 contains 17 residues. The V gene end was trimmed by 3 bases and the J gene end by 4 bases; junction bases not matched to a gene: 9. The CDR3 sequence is CASSYTGDRGTGNTIYF. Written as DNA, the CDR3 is TGTGCCAGCAGTTATACAGGGGACAGGGGTACAGGAAACACCATATATTTT.

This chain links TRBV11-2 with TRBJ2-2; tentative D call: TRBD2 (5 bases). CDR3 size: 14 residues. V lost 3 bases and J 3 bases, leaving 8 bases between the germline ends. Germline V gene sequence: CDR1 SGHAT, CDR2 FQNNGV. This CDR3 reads CASSLKRDTGELFF. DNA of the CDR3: TGTGCCAGCAGCTTGAAGAGGGACACCGGGGAGCTGTTTTTT.

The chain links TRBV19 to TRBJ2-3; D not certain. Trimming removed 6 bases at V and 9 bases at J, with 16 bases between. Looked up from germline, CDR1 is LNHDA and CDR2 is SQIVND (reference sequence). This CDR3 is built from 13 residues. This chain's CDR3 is CASRRGSLGTQYF. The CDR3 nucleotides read TGTGCCAGTAGAAGAGGCTCCCTTGGGACGCAGTATTTT.

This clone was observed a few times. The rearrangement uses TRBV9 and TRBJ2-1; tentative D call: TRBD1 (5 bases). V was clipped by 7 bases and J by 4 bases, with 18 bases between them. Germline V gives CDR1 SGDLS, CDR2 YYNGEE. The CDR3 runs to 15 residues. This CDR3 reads CASSLSKGPYNEQFF. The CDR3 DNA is TGTGCCAGCTCCCTGTCGAAGGGGCCGTACAATGAGCAGTTCTTC.

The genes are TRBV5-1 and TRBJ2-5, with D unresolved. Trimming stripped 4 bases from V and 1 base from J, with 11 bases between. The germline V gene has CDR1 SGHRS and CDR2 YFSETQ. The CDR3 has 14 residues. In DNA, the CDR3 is TGCGCCAGCAGCAGCAACACAGCCCAAGAGACCCAGTACTTC. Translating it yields CASSSNTAQETQYF.

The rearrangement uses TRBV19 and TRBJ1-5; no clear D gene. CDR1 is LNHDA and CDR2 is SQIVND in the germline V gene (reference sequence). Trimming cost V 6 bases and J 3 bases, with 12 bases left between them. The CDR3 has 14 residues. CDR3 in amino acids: CASSGDGINQPQHF. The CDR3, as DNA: TGTGCCAGTAGCGGAGACGGAATCAATCAGCCCCAGCATTTT. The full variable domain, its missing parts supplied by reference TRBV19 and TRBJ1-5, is DGGITQSPKYLFRKEGQNVTLSCEQNLNHDAMYWYRQDPGQGLRLIYYSQIVNDFQKGDIAEGYSVSREKKESFPLTVTSAQKNPTAFYLCASSGDGINQPQHFGDGTRLSIL.

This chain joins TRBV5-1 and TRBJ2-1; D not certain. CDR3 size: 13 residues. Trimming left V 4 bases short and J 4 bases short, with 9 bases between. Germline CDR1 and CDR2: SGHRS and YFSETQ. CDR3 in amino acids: CASSVQPYNEQFF. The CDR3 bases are TGCGCCAGCAGCGTACAGCCTTACAATGAGCAGTTCTTC.

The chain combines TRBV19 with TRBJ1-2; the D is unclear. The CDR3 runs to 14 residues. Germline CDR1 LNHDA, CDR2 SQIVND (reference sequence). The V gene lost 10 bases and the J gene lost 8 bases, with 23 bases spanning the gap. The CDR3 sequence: CATTPRGFLGGYTF. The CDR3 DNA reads TGTGCCACCACCCCTCGGGGATTTTTGGGAGGCTACACCTTC.

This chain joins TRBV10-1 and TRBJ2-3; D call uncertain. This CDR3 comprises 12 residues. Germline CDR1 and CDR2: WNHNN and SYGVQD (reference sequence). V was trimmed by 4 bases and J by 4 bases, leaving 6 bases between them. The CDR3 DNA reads TGCGCCAGCAGTGGACTGTCAGATACGCAGTATTTT. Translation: CASSGLSDTQYF.

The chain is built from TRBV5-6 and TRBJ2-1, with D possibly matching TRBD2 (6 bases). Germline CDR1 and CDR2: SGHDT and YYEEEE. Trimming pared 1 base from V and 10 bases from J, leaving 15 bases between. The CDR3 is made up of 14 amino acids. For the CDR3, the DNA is TGTGCCAGCAGCTTGAGGGACTGGCGAAAAGAGCAGTTCTTC. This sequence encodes CASSLRDWRKEQFF.